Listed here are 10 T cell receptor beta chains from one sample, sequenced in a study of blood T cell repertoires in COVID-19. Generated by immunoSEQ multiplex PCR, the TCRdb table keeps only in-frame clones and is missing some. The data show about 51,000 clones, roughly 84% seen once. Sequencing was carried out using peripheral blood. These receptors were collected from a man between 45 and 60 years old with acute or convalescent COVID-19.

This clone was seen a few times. CDR3 region: CASSQTGTRNQPQHF. Here the CDR3 DNA reads TGTGCCAGCAGTCAGACAGGGACGCGCAATCAGCCCCAGCATTTT. The V call is TRBV28, the J call TRBJ1-5; 7 bases align to TRBD1. Germline values: CDR1 MDHEN, CDR2 SYDVKM. Unmatched junction bases numbered 6, after V lost 5 bases and J lost 2 bases. The CDR3 consists of 15 residues.

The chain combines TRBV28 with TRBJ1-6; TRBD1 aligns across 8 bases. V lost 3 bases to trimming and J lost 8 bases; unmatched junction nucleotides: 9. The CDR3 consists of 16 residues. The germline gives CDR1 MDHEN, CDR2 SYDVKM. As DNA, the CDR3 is TGTGCCAGCAGTTTTGCGCAGGGGGCATTCTATTCACCCCTCCACTTT. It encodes CASSFAQGAFYSPLHF.

The CDR3 DNA follows: TGTGCCAGCGTCTCAAGTGGGGAGGTGGCGTATTTT. Translation gives CASVSSGEVAYF. The V call is TRBV13, the J call TRBJ2-3; D may be TRBD2 (6 bases). The V end lost 8 bases, the J end lost 14 bases, and 20 bases lay between the germline ends. The CDR3 covers 12 residues. CDR1 is PRHDT, CDR2 FYEKMQ, per germline (reference sequence).

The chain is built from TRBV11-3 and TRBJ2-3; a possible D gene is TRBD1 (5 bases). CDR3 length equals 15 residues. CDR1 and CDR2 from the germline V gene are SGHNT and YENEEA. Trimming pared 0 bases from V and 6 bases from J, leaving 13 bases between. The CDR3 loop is CASSLDVGRADTQYF. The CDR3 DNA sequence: TGTGCCAGCAGCTTAGATGTCGGCAGGGCGGATACGCAGTATTTT.

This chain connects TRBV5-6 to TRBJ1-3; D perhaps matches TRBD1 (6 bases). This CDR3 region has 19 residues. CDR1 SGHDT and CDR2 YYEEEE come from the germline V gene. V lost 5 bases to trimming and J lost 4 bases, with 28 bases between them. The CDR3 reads CASSRNPLWGRLGGNTIYF. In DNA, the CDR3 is TGTGCCAGCAGTCGAAACCCCTTGTGGGGGCGCTTGGGGGGAAACACCATATATTTT.

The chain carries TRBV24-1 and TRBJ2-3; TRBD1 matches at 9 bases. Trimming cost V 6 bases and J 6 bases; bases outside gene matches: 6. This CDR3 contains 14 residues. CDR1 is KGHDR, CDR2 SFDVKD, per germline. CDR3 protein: CATSLGQGRDTQYF. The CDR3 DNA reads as TGTGCCACCAGTCTGGGACAGGGAAGGGATACGCAGTATTTT.

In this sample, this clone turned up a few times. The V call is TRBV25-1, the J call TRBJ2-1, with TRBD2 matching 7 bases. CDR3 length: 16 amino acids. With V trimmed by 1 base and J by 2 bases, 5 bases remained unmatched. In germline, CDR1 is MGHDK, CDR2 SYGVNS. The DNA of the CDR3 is TGTGCCAGCAGTGAATGGCAGGGAGGGGCCTACAATGAGCAGTTCTTC. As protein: CASSEWQGGAYNEQFF. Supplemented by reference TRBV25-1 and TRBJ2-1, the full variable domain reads EADIYQTPRYLVIGTGKKITLECSQTMGHDKMYWYQQDPGMELHLIHYSYGVNSTEKGDLSSESTVSRIRTEHFPLTLESARPSHTSQYLCASSEWQGGAYNEQFFGPGTRLTVL.

Written as DNA, the CDR3 is TGTGCCACCAGCGAATATACGGCGGGATACAATGAGCAGTTCTTC. The encoded protein is CATSEYTAGYNEQFF. V usage is TRBV15 and J usage is TRBJ2-1; possible D gene TRBD2, 6 bases. CDR1 is LNHNV, CDR2 YYDKDF, per germline (reference sequence). V lost 5 bases and J 4 bases, leaving 15 bases between the germline ends. The CDR3 length is 15 residues.

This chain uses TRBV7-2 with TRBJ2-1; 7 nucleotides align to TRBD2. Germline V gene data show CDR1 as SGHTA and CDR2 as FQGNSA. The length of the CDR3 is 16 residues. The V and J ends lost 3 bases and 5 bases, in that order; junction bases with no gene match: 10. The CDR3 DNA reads TGTGCCAGCAGCTTGTACGCGGGACTACCTAACAATGAGCAGTTCTTC. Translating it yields CASSLYAGLPNNEQFF. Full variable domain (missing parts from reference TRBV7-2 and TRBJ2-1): GAGVSQSPSNKVTEKGKDVELRCDPISGHTALYWYRQSLGQGLEFLIYFQGNSAPDKSGLPSDRFSAERTGGSVSTLTIQRTQQEDSAVYLCASSLYAGLPNNEQFFGPGTRLTVL.

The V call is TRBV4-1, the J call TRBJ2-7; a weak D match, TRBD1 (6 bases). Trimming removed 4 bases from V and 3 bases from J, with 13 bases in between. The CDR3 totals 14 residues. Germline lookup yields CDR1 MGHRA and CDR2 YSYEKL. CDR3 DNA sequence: TGCGCCAGCAGCCTTACAGGGAACGACTACGAGCAGTACTTC. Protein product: CASSLTGNDYEQYF.